This T cell receptor beta chain was profiled in a study of T cells after yellow fever vaccination. The TCR cDNA carried a universal primer site and UMIs from 5'RACE template switching. TCRdb re-analysed the 5' RACE reads in MiXCR, keeping a single row per CDR3 protein. The sample yields about 120,000 distinct CDR3 sequences, around 8.6% seen once. The CDR3 runs to 14 residues. The germline gives CDR1 LNHDA, CDR2 SQIVND (reference sequence). V was shortened by 3 bases and J by 6 bases, with 14 bases between the two germline ends. Study-level points and caveats: Overall, a small share of clonotypes was seen in both CD4 and CD8 compartments. At around 95% for CD4 and approximately 89% for CD8, most primary-vaccination clones showed up again after the booster. Although the secondary response was weaker, it peaked faster, at day 5 versus 15.

This clonotype was picked up a small number of times. What it recognizes is unknown. This material consisted of CD8+ T cells sorted from PBMCs, taken 45 days after the yellow fever booster vaccination. The V and J genes are TRBV19 and TRBJ1-2; D uncertain. This sequence originates from a man aged 25-40 years who received the YFV17D yellow fever vaccine. The CDR3 loop is CASSISGGGDGYTF. The CDR3, as DNA: TGTGCCAGTAGTATCAGCGGAGGTGGGGATGGCTACACCTTC.